This is a list of T cell receptor beta chains from one sample in a study of T cells after yellow fever vaccination. One entry per CDR3 protein, called by TCRdb with MiXCR from the 5' RACE reads. The table lists approximately 120,000 distinct CDR3 sequences, 7.4% of them singletons. Source: CD4+ T cells sorted from PBMCs, taken more than 8 days after the first yellow fever vaccination. All receptors derive from a man aged 18 to 29 who received the YFV17D yellow fever vaccine. CDR3s include the opening cysteine and the closing phenylalanine or tryptophan. The order of the fields is D gene, V gene, clone size, J gene, CDR3 DNA, CDR3 protein. D genes are given only for firm matches. Only part of the rows carry a size: once, few, many, or a class if the clone is expanded.

TRBD2	TRBV6-2/TRBV6-3	many	TRBJ2-5	TGTGCCAGCAACCCCGGGGGGGAGGAGACCCAGTACTTC	CASNPGGEETQYF
NA	TRBV6-2/TRBV6-3	many	TRBJ1-5	TGTGCCAGCAGTTACTCGAGTTCGGGCAGAAGCAATCAGCCCCAGCATTTT	CASSYSSSGRSNQPQHF
NA	TRBV12-3/TRBV12-4	many	TRBJ1-6	TGTGCCAGCAGCCCGAGACAGAGCTCCTATAATTCACCCCTCCACTTT	CASSPRQSSYNSPLHF
TRBD1	TRBV7-2	few	TRBJ1-4	TGTGCCAGCAGCGCCAGGGGGGGGGGCGGTGAAAAACTGTTTTTT	CASSARGGGGEKLFF
TRBD2	TRBV24-1	many	TRBJ2-2	TGTGCCACCAGTGATCTCGCCGGGGGGACCACCGGGGAGCTGTTTTTT	CATSDLAGGTTGELFF
NA	TRBV5-1	many	TRBJ1-3	TGCGCCAGCAGCTTGGAGGTGGGAAACACCATATATTTT	CASSLEVGNTIYF
TRBD1	TRBV30	many	TRBJ2-7	TGTGCCTGGAGTCGGCAGGGGGCCTACGAGCAGTACTTC	CAWSRQGAYEQYF
TRBD1	TRBV7-6	many	TRBJ2-2	TGTGCCAGCAGCTCGTCTCGGGACAGGCACACCGGGGAGCTGTTTTTT	CASSSSRDRHTGELFF
TRBD1	TRBV5-1	many	TRBJ2-1	TGCGCCAGCAGCTTTGGGACAGGGGGCAATGAGCAGTTCTTC	CASSFGTGGNEQFF
NA	TRBV4-1	NA	TRBJ1-1	TGCGCCAGCAGCCAGGTACAGGCTTCCGAAGCTTTCTTT	CASSQVQASEAFF
NA	TRBV10-3	NA	TRBJ1-6	TGTGCCTCCCGGACTCAAACTGGGTCACCCCTCCACTTT	CASRTQTGSPLHF
TRBD1	TRBV4-1	many	TRBJ1-5	TGCGCCAGCAGCCTCCGGGACAGGGACAATCAGCCCCAGCATTTT	CASSLRDRDNQPQHF
NA	TRBV5-1	many	TRBJ2-1	TGCGCCAGCAGCCCCTGGGTGGGCTACAATGAGCAGTTCTTC	CASSPWVGYNEQFF
NA	TRBV6-2/TRBV6-3	many	TRBJ1-5	TGTGCCAGCAGTCGGACCCGGCCGCTATATAGCAATCAGCCCCAGCATTTT	CASSRTRPLYSNQPQHF
NA	TRBV30	few	TRBJ2-5	TGTGCCTGGGGTCGGGGGGCGGAAGAGACCCAGTACTTC	CAWGRGAEETQYF
TRBD2	TRBV11-2	many	TRBJ2-3	TGTGCCAGCAGCAGCAGACTCCCGACTAGCGGGGGCACAGATACGCAGTATTTT	CASSSRLPTSGGTDTQYF
NA	TRBV7-2	few	TRBJ1-4	TGTGCCAGCTCCTTACAGGACGGTAATGAAAAACTGTTTTTT	CASSLQDGNEKLFF
NA	TRBV6-1	many	TRBJ1-3	TGTGCCAGCAGTCCCCCCCAGGACTCTGGAAACACCATATATTTT	CASSPPQDSGNTIYF
TRBD1	TRBV12-3/TRBV12-4	many	TRBJ1-1	TGTGCCAGCAGCGGGACAGGGGACACTGAAGCTTTCTTT	CASSGTGDTEAFF
TRBD1	TRBV20-1	few	TRBJ1-2	TGCAGTGCTAGTCTCCCCGGACAGGGCGGATTGGGCTACACCTTC	CSASLPGQGGLGYTF
NA	TRBV7-9	many	TRBJ1-4	TGTGCCAGCAGCTCTAGAGGGATGGGAACTAATGAAAAACTGTTTTTT	CASSSRGMGTNEKLFF
NA	TRBV27	many	TRBJ1-1	TGTGCCAGCAGTGCCTATCGCAGCTACACTGAAGCTTTCTTT	CASSAYRSYTEAFF
TRBD2	TRBV20-1	many	TRBJ2-7	TGCAGTGCCTTAGCGGGGGGGCCCCACGAGCAGTACTTC	CSALAGGPHEQYF
NA	TRBV5-4	many	TRBJ2-7	TGTGCCAGCAGCCCAGGACAGTCCGAGCAGTACTTC	CASSPGQSEQYF
TRBD1	TRBV3-1	many	TRBJ1-2	TGTGCCAGCAGCCTCCGGGACAGCCTCTATGGCTACACCTTC	CASSLRDSLYGYTF
TRBD1	TRBV4-2	many	TRBJ1-1	TGTGCCAGCAGCCAAAGGACAGGGAGGACTGAAGCTTTCTTT	CASSQRTGRTEAFF
NA	TRBV10-3	many	TRBJ2-1	TGTGCCATCAGCCAGTCCGACAGGTCATCCTACAATGAGCAGTTCTTC	CAISQSDRSSYNEQFF
NA	TRBV11-1	NA	TRBJ1-1	TGTGCCAGCAGCTCATCGGGGACTGACTACAAAGCTTTCTTT	CASSSSGTDYKAFF
TRBD2	TRBV19	NA	TRBJ2-2	TGTGCCAGTCACCTCGGGACTAGTCGGAGCACCGGGGAGCTGTTTTTT	CASHLGTSRSTGELFF
NA	TRBV29-1	many	TRBJ2-2	TGCAGCGTTGAAATCCCGTACAGGGCCAACACCGGGGAGCTGTTTTTT	CSVEIPYRANTGELFF
NA	TRBV12-3/TRBV12-4	few	TRBJ2-7	TGTGCCAGCAGTGACGGGGAGGGGGTGAACGAGCAGTACTTC	CASSDGEGVNEQYF
NA	TRBV7-9	many	TRBJ2-5	TGTGCCAGCAGCTTTAATCCCCAAGAGACCCAGTACTTC	CASSFNPQETQYF
NA	TRBV5-1	NA	TRBJ2-3	TGCGCCAGCAGCTTGGTGATGTTGCGCTACACAGATACGCAGTATTTT	CASSLVMLRYTDTQYF
TRBD1	TRBV9	NA	TRBJ1-6	TGTGCCAGCAGCGGGGGGGACAGGCGGGCTTCACCCCTCCACTTT	CASSGGDRRASPLHF
NA	TRBV29-1	many	TRBJ2-3	TGCAGCGGAGGGGGGACCGGGGATACGCAGTATTTT	CSGGGTGDTQYF
NA	TRBV20-1	few	TRBJ1-5	TGCAGTGCTAGAGATCCGGGCAGGGGTTACAATCAGCCCCAGCATTTT	CSARDPGRGYNQPQHF
NA	TRBV3-1	many	TRBJ2-5	TGTGCCAGCAGCTTCCGGGGTAAAAAGACCCAGTACTTC	CASSFRGKKTQYF
NA	TRBV4-1	many	TRBJ1-2	TGCGCCAGCAGCCAAGACCAGGGGACGACACTTGGTGGCTACACCTTC	CASSQDQGTTLGGYTF
NA	TRBV29-1	many	TRBJ1-2	TGCAGCGTTGAAGATCTGGAGGGGACGAGGAACGGCTACACCTTC	CSVEDLEGTRNGYTF
NA	TRBV5-1	many	TRBJ2-1	TGCGCCAGCAGCTCCAGCGGACCCTACAATGAGCAGTTCTTC	CASSSSGPYNEQFF
NA	TRBV7-2	few	TRBJ2-1	TGTGCCAGCAGCTCCGCCACCGGGAACTACAATGAGCAGTTCTTC	CASSSATGNYNEQFF
NA	TRBV20-1	many	TRBJ2-3	TGCAGTGCTAGAGTCTGGACTAGCACAGATACGCAGTATTTT	CSARVWTSTDTQYF
NA	TRBV5-1	many	TRBJ1-5	TGCGCCAGCAGCTTGGGGGGAGCTAGCAATCAGCCCCAGCATTTT	CASSLGGASNQPQHF
NA	TRBV3-1	many	TRBJ1-5	TGTGCCAGCAGCCAAAGCAATCAGCCCCAGCATTTT	CASSQSNQPQHF
NA	TRBV5-1	many	TRBJ2-7	TGCGCCAGCAGCTCATGGACGGACCAACGCTACGAGCAGTACTTC	CASSSWTDQRYEQYF
TRBD1	TRBV11-1	many	TRBJ2-2	TGTGCCAGCAGCTCAGAGTGGCAGGGGGAAAACACCGGGGAGCTGTTTTTT	CASSSEWQGENTGELFF
NA	TRBV14	many	TRBJ1-1	TGTGCCAGCAGCCAGGGACGACTAACTGAAGCTTTCTTT	CASSQGRLTEAFF
TRBD1	TRBV20-1	few	TRBJ2-1	TGCAGTGCTAGGGATACCGGGACAGGGGCCCCTGGTGAGCAGTTCTTC	CSARDTGTGAPGEQFF
NA	TRBV6-1	many	TRBJ1-5	TGTGCCAGCAGTGCCCAGGCGAATCAGCCCCAGCATTTT	CASSAQANQPQHF
NA	TRBV5-6	many	TRBJ2-4	TGTGCCAGCAGCTTGACACAGACGATAAAAAACATTCAGTACTTC	CASSLTQTIKNIQYF
NA	TRBV18	many	TRBJ2-1	TGTGCCAGCTCCCTGCTTAGGACGTCCGATGAGCAGTTCTTC	CASSLLRTSDEQFF
NA	TRBV19	NA	TRBJ2-2	TGTGCCAGTAGTATAGTGAGAGTTCGGACCACCGGGGAGCTGTTTTTT	CASSIVRVRTTGELFF
TRBD1	TRBV4-3	NA	TRBJ1-2	TGCGCCAGCAGCCAAATTTCCGGGACAGGGTCTTCTGGCTACACCTTC	CASSQISGTGSSGYTF
TRBD2	TRBV7-2	many	TRBJ2-2	TGTGCCAGCAGTTGGGGGGGGAACACCGGGGAGCTGTTTTTT	CASSWGGNTGELFF
NA	TRBV7-9	few	TRBJ2-3	TGTGCCAGCAGACAGAGCCAAACCCAACCGAGGGATACGCAGTATTTT	CASRQSQTQPRDTQYF
NA	TRBV30	few	TRBJ2-7	TGTGCCTGGAAAAGGTACGGACAAGGCCCCATTAACTCCTACGAGCAGTACTTC	CAWKRYGQGPINSYEQYF